This T cell receptor beta chain was retrieved from a study of blood T cell repertoires in COVID-19. This CDR3 spans 13 amino acids. Germline lookup yields CDR1 SGHKS and CDR2 YYEKEE (reference sequence). The germline V and J ends were trimmed by 1 base and 7 bases, with 12 bases remaining between them. Sequencing used immunoSEQ multiplex PCR; TCRdb keeps in-frame clones, though not all of them. The data show about 170,000 clones, with approximately 92% seen just once and more than 4.5% held by the top ten. V gene TRBV5-5 combines with J gene TRBJ2-7; D ambiguous. The sample taken for sequencing was peripheral blood. This TCR came from a man aged 30 to 39 with COVID-19, enrolled during active disease. CDR3 sequence: CASSLTSPGEQYF. The CDR3 DNA reads TGTGCCAGCAGCTTGACCAGCCCAGGAGAGCAGTACTTC.